This T cell receptor (beta chain) appears in the sequencing data of a study of blood T cell repertoires in COVID-19 (dated by TCRdb to 2018 to 2020). Some background on the complete study: Collaborator samples came from the United States, Italy and Spain and covered acute and convalescent phases of COVID-19. The material from the prospective study consisted of cDNA or gDNA derived from T cells, B-cell-depleted T cells, or PBMCs. Subjects who had been exposed to COVID-19, were actively infected with it, or had recovered from it provided the deeply sampled blood TCRbeta repertoires that made up the dataset. A freely available public database, intended as a resource for researchers studying the immune response to SARS-CoV-2, is where the repertoires were released. The samples were drawn from the first 160 participants of the ongoing ImmuneRACE study and from 950 to 1,500 subjects provided by 6 global collaborators. A de-identified subject ID, COVID-19 status, age in years and sex were almost always included in the sample metadata. HLA class I and class II types, where available, came from metadata supplied by the sample provider rather than from assay-based typing. Beyond this particular receptor, the publication reports: How much clinical and demographic metadata was included differed by source and by participant, and the metadata was provided uncurated.

CDR1 is given as SQVTM and CDR2 as ANQGSEA, both from the germline V gene. From cysteine to phenylalanine, the CDR3 is 15 amino acids long. The sequence is cut down to CDR3 DNA, 45 bases in frame from base 1. Trimming removed 1 base from V and 1 base from J, leaving 11 bases between the germline ends. The collaborating institutions used their own protocols to collect whole blood in K2EDTA tubes. For TCRbeta analysis, collaborators shipped samples as frozen whole blood, isolated PBMCs, or DNA extracted from either of those sample types. TCRbeta CDR3 regions were amplified from genomic DNA by means of the immunoSEQ Assay, a bias-controlled multiplex PCR. In the authors' own workflow: The number of nucleated cells in each sample was estimated by amplification of reference gene primers within the assay. Sequence reads were collapsed and filtered to measure the absolute abundance of every unique TCRbeta CDR3 rearrangement. For each sample, productive Simpson clonality was calculated by taking the square root of Simpson's diversity index across productive rearrangements. Here the immuneACCESS table is served through TCRdb, limited to in-frame sequences with V and J called. Missing clones are a known gap in these copies; in checked studies unresolved V genes cover under half, and the rest lacks a known reason. V and J calls and clone size are copied from that table; D and trimming were computed from the DNA. For this sample the table gives about 110,000 clones, of which about 90% were detected only once. The ten biggest clones cover 0.88% of the sample.

As to this clone: Its antigen is still unknown. Base qualities are missing; no much larger clone stands one base away.

The rearranged chain carries TRBV29-1 and TRBJ1-3; the best D guess is TRBD1, with 6 bases matching. Sequenced sample: peripheral blood. The source is a woman aged 50 to 60 with active or convalescent COVID-19. Read as DNA, the sequence is TGCAGCGTTGAAGCGGGGACATTATCTGGAAACACCATATATTTT. Its protein is CSVEAGTLSGNTIYF.